The 17 T cell receptor beta chains below all came from one sample that was sequenced in a study of blood T cell repertoires in COVID-19. Some clones are missing from TCRdb's copy, which holds only in-frame ones; the method was immunoSEQ multiplex PCR. The sample holds tens of thousands of clones, approximately 91% seen once. Sequencing was carried out using peripheral blood. Receptors were obtained from a human donor in a cohort sampled during active COVID-19. The donor label of this sample is uncertain.

The chain is built from TRBV7-2 and TRBJ2-1, with D possibly matching TRBD2 (7 bases). CDR3 length: 15 amino acids. CDR1 is SGHTA, CDR2 FQGNSA, per germline. The V end was cut by 5 bases, the J end by 4 bases, with 15 bases between. DNA of the CDR3: TGTGCCAGCAGCGGGAGGGGGGGCAGGTACAATGAGCAGTTCTTC. It yields the protein CASSGRGGRYNEQFF. The whole variable domain, filled in from reference TRBV7-2 and TRBJ2-1, reads GAGVSQSPSNKVTEKGKDVELRCDPISGHTALYWYRQSLGQGLEFLIYFQGNSAPDKSGLPSDRFSAERTGGSVSTLTIQRTQQEDSAVYLCASSGRGGRYNEQFFGPGTRLTVL.

V gene TRBV13 combines with J gene TRBJ1-6; D unresolved. The CDR3 extends over 16 amino acids. V was clipped by 2 bases and J by 7 bases, with 15 bases between them. Per the germline V gene, CDR1 is PRHDT and CDR2 is FYEKMQ (reference sequence). The CDR3 sequence: CASSLLHEGGNSPLHF. The CDR3 DNA sequence: TGTGCCAGCAGCTTACTCCATGAGGGCGGGAATTCACCCCTCCACTTT.

The chain carries TRBV5-1 and TRBJ2-1; 8 nucleotides align to TRBD2. This CDR3 is 15 amino acids long. Germline CDR1 reads SGHRS; CDR2 reads YFSETQ. Trimming took 4 bases from V and 2 from J; bases not matched to a gene: 5. In DNA, the CDR3 is TGCGCCAGCAGCGCAACTAGCGGCCCCTACAATGAGCAGTTCTTC. This encodes CASSATSGPYNEQFF.

The chain employs TRBV19 and TRBJ2-5; 10 bases are shared with TRBD2. The V gene end was trimmed by 5 bases and the J gene end by 5 bases; junction bases not matched to a gene: 8. There are 15 residues in the CDR3. Germline CDR1 and CDR2: LNHDA and SQIVND (reference sequence). In DNA form, the CDR3 reads TGTGCCAGTAGTCTCTCCTGGACTAGCGGCGAGACCCAGTACTTC. Translating gives CASSLSWTSGETQYF.

The chain uses TRBV30 and TRBJ1-1; 9 bases fit TRBD1. CDR3 length equals 15 residues. The germline V gene has CDR1 GTSNPN and CDR2 SVGIG (reference sequence). The V segment lost 3 bases and the J segment 4 bases; nucleotides outside the gene matches: 9. In DNA, the CDR3 is TGTGCCTGGAGAGTAAGGGACAGGGTGATCACTGAAGCTTTCTTT. Protein product: CAWRVRDRVITEAFF.

The chain is built from TRBV21-1 and TRBJ2-5; TRBD1, as called in the table, went unchecked against the DNA. TRBV21-1 corresponds to a pseudogene. The CDR3 contains 19 residues. This CDR3 is CASSKVKRQGAPGVETQYF. The CDR3 coding sequence is TGTGCCAGCAGCAAAGTAAAGAGACAGGGGGCTCCAGGGGTAGAGACCCAGTACTTC.

The chain is built from TRBV4-2 and TRBJ2-7; the match to TRBD2 covers 11 bases. The CDR3 loop spans 19 amino acids. CDR1 is LGHNA, CDR2 YNFKEQ, per germline. V was clipped by 2 bases and J by 2 bases; unmatched bases: 14. CDR3 amino acids: CASSQPGASGRFMTYEQYF. CDR3 coding DNA: TGTGCCAGCAGCCAACCGGGGGCTAGCGGGAGGTTCATGACCTACGAGCAGTACTTC.

The rearrangement joins TRBV18 to TRBJ1-2, with D perhaps matching TRBD1 (6 bases). Germline V gene data show CDR1 as KGHSH and CDR2 as LQKENI. V lost 3 bases to trimming and J lost 0 bases, with 11 bases between them. The length of the CDR3 is 15 residues. CDR3 sequence reads: CASSPGQKANYGYTF. For the CDR3, the DNA is TGTGCCAGCTCACCCGGACAGAAAGCTAACTATGGCTACACCTTC.

This chain joins TRBV5-1 and TRBJ1-4; 8 nucleotides line up with TRBD1. V shed 4 bases and J 7 bases; nucleotides not matched to a gene: 9. CDR3 size: 15 residues. Per the germline V gene, CDR1 is SGHRS and CDR2 is YFSETQ. CDR3 region: CASSPVGQGGEKLFF. The CDR3 DNA is TGCGCCAGCAGCCCGGTAGGACAGGGCGGTGAAAAACTGTTTTTT.

The chain couples TRBV11-1 to TRBJ2-7, with 8 bases identical to TRBD1. CDR3 length: 14 amino acids. The V gene's germline CDR1 is SGHAT and CDR2 FQDESV (reference sequence). V dropped 5 bases and J dropped 1; count of bases not matched to a gene: 4. The CDR3 DNA reads TGTGCCAGCAGCCGGGACAGGCAATCCTACGAGCAGTACTTC. Translated: CASSRDRQSYEQYF.

As DNA, the CDR3 is TGTGCCAGCAGCTTGAGGGACAGGGGGCGCGACTATGGCTACACCTTC. It encodes CASSLRDRGRDYGYTF. The chain employs TRBV5-6 and TRBJ1-2; 12 bases are a match to TRBD1. CDR3 length: 16 residues. The junction had 4 bases not matched to a gene; V was cut back by 1 base and J by 3 bases. Germline loops: CDR1 SGHDT, CDR2 YYEEEE.

The chain combines TRBV6-4 with TRBJ1-1; 9 nucleotides line up with TRBD1. V lost 4 bases to trimming and J lost 5 bases; unmatched junction nucleotides: 8. Germline-derived CDR1 and CDR2 are MRHNA and SNTAGT. The CDR3 sequence is 15 residues long. CDR3: CASSAFTGGFTEAFF. For the CDR3, the DNA is TGTGCCAGCAGTGCCTTCACAGGGGGCTTTACTGAAGCTTTCTTT.

This rearrangement joins TRBV18 to TRBJ2-1; D possibly corresponds to TRBD1 (5 bases). There are 13 residues in the CDR3. Trimming stripped 2 bases from V and 12 bases from J, with 14 bases between. Germline-derived CDR1 and CDR2 are KGHSH and LQKENI. Here the CDR3 reads CASSPGAPQGQFF. CDR3 bases: TGTGCCAGCTCACCAGGGGCCCCGCAGGGGCAGTTCTTC.

The chain links TRBV30 to TRBJ1-3; D ambiguous. The CDR3 runs to 17 residues. V lost 0 bases and J lost 0, with 15 bases in between. From germline, CDR1 is GTSNPN and CDR2 SVGIG (reference sequence). Here the CDR3 DNA reads TGTGCCTGGAGTGTCTTAGGGATGGGAGACTCTGGAAACACCATATATTTT. The encoded protein is CAWSVLGMGDSGNTIYF.

This chain connects TRBV24-1 to TRBJ2-1; D may be TRBD2 (6 bases). Germline V gene data show CDR1 as KGHDR and CDR2 as SFDVKD. The V and J ends lost 4 bases and 0 bases respectively, with 9 bases between them. The CDR3 is 15 residues long. The CDR3 loop is CATSERGSSYNEQFF. For the CDR3, the DNA is TGTGCCACCAGTGAGCGGGGAAGCTCCTACAATGAGCAGTTCTTC.

J is TRBJ1-5 and V is TRBV28, with no clear D. Germline V lookup: CDR1 MDHEN, CDR2 SYDVKM. The CDR3 sequence is 12 residues long. Trimming left V 7 bases short and J 7 bases short, with 11 bases between. This CDR3 reads CASTSPGQPQHF. Here the CDR3 DNA reads TGTGCCAGCACCTCACCTGGCCAGCCCCAGCATTTT.

This chain links TRBV19 with TRBJ2-2; 13 positions match TRBD2. J gave up 5 bases and V 8 bases, and 2 bases lay outside the gene matches. Germline V gives CDR1 LNHDA, CDR2 SQIVND (reference sequence). The CDR3 has 14 amino acids. Here the CDR3 reads CASGLAGVTGELFF. The CDR3, as DNA: TGTGCCAGTGGACTAGCGGGAGTTACCGGGGAGCTGTTTTTT. Combining the CDR3 with reference TRBV19 and TRBJ2-2 gives the whole variable domain DGGITQSPKYLFRKEGQNVTLSCEQNLNHDAMYWYRQDPGQGLRLIYYSQIVNDFQKGDIAEGYSVSREKKESFPLTVTSAQKNPTAFYLCASGLAGVTGELFFGEGSRLTVL.